This T cell receptor beta chain originates from a study of cytomegalovirus exposure and HLA in healthy donors (dated by TCRdb to the late 2010s). The study in broad terms: In an earlier analysis of 587 of the donors, under 300 Gb of sequence data and 120 million or so unique TCR beta sequences from roughly 180 million T cells were reported. About 280 gigabases of sequencing data and 70 million to 95 million unique TCR sequences made up an early release that covered approximately 650 HLA-typed donors. Among the roughly 390 genotyped donors, about 85% belonged to the genetic ancestry cluster associated with self-reported Caucasian donors. The aim of the study was to test whether cataloging public T cell receptors could identify signatures of past pathogen exposure. The study used immunosequencing to profile the T cell repertoires of several hundred subjects and linked those repertoires to cytomegalovirus serostatus. Besides the first cohort of 500 to 700 subjects, a separate validation cohort made up of 90 to 150 different subjects was used. To predict cytomegalovirus infection status, the study brought together high-throughput TCR immunosequencing, statistical association of individual TCRs with disease status, and machine learning. In a later analysis, previously published TCR beta repertoires from several hundred donors were re-analyzed and high-resolution HLA genotyping was added so that TCR occurrence patterns could be studied. Rather than using new phenotypic data, the later analysis identified candidate immune exposures from TCR beta sequences and from how often those sequences occurred across donors. An earlier analysis of roughly 580 of the donors used high-throughput TCR beta sequencing to judge whether each TCR beta V gene segment behaved as functional or pseudogenic. Alongside the repertoire data, information on donor age, sex, ethnicity and CMV serostatus was compiled. In a later genetic analysis, genome-wide SNP genotypes for about 65% of the roughly 700 donors were used, and that subset was treated as a discovery cohort. All discovery cohort repertoires had been generated using a single sequencing platform. HLA typing covered class I and class II loci at four-digit resolution. Typing coverage differed by locus: A, B, C, DRB1 and DQB1 were typed in roughly 620-630 donors, DQA1 in approximately 520, DPA1 in roughly 590, and DPB1 in 472. Five DR-DQ haplotypes were treated as single units for association and clustering because of strong linkage in the cohort. Among 350 to 400 genotyped donors of the cohort, an average of approximately 240,000 unique TCR beta nucleotide sequences were sequenced per donor, roughly 20% of them non-productive. What the authors observed across the whole study: In a later analysis, HLA-associated TCR beta chains showed more clonal expansion and lower generation probabilities than non-associated chains that were equally common. According to a later analysis, TCR association rates differed among HLA loci, with DRB1 alleles showing the most associated TCRs and HLA-C alleles showing the fewest. In a later analysis, most CMV-associated TCR beta chains were found to appear HLA-restricted, with HLA associations seemingly driven largely by CMV exposure. According to the authors, the approach could potentially be generalized to other disease states and immunological phenotypes. Some IMGT-functional V segments, including TRBV6-2 and TRBV6-3, could not be distinguished by the 87-base-pair reads and were therefore excluded. Most TCR sequences were seen in very few donors, while some public TCRs were found in many individuals. The presence/absence analyses assumed that sequencing depth was roughly uniform across donors, and that assumption may not be true. Specific HLA alleles were associated with 16,951 TCR beta sequences at a false discovery rate of 0.05 in a later analysis. In an earlier analysis of about 600 of the donors, most TCR beta V segments appeared in productive rearrangements about 90% or about 30% of the time, broadly matching IMGT annotations. In a later analysis, several top co-occurrence clusters were reported to appear linked to parvovirus B19, influenza, CMV and Epstein-Barr virus. An association between a missense DCLRE1C variant and V-gene and J-gene trimming of TCR beta chains was found in a later genetic analysis and replicated in an independent cohort. A further reported finding was that TCR beta sequences accurately predicted the HLA-A and HLA-B alleles for most subjects in the first cohort. For the cohort, immune exposure information was limited to CMV serostatus. Correlated functional status among segregating V segments might reflect linkage disequilibrium, but an unknown experimental factor could not be ruled out. In the study, about 150 TCR beta chains were listed as associated with cytomegalovirus. Cytomegalovirus status was reported to be diagnosed by the classifier with high specificity and sensitivity in both the original and validation cohorts. Because counts were too low, 15 to 20 rarely observed V segments, including chromosome 9 orphons, were left out of the earlier analysis of about 500 of the donors. In vitro tests confirmed that a few of the cytomegalovirus-associated TCR beta chains recognize cytomegalovirus antigens. A cluster of highly shared sequence variants was judged likely to represent a technical artifact of the sequencing pipeline. The cohort was sequenced for TCR beta chains only, and without alpha or paired-chain data the features that could be detected were limited. Because HLA typing was missing for some donors at each locus, association tests included only the typed subset. Assigning TCR associations to individual alleles was difficult when HLA alleles, especially DR and DQ, strongly co-occurred. In a later genetic analysis, fewer N-insertions in productive TCRs were reported among donors in an Asian-associated ancestry cluster than the roughly 700-donor mean.

Via the germline V gene, CDR1 is MDHEN and CDR2 SYDVKM. The CDR3 contains 14 residues, cysteine and phenylalanine counted. Only the CDR3 portion is preserved as DNA: 42 bases, with reading frame beginning at the first base. Ends trimmed: V by 8 bases, J by 0 bases; bases unmatched to a gene: 2. A remark on this clone: Its recognized antigen is unknown. No clone much larger than this one lies a single base away; base qualities are absent.

In total, more than 500 healthy bone marrow donors made up the cohort. Cohort members were all nominally healthy when sampled, although unrecorded immune exposures were likely present. The donor was CMV seronegative and belonged to the group of over 300 seronegative cohort members. A peripheral blood sample was collected from each donor, and TCR beta sequencing was performed on peripheral blood mononuclear cells. The Qiagen DNeasy Blood Extraction Kit was used to extract genomic DNA from the blood cell samples. Preparation of the library involved the immunoSEQ multiplex PCR assay. The multiplex PCR relied on a mix of 60 forward primers for TCR Vbeta segments and 13 reverse primers for TCR Jbeta segments. A multiplex PCR assay on genomic DNA amplified the CDR3 region of rearranged TCR beta genes. Amplified TCR beta libraries were sequenced as 87-base-pair reads on the Illumina HiSeq System. As for how the authors treated the data: Across the 500 to 700 repertoires, a later analysis counted roughly 77 million unique TCR beta chains, roughly 11 million of which were shared by at least two donors. Raw reads were error-corrected and collapsed into unique sequences with a nearest-neighbor algorithm that merged closely related sequences to remove PCR and sequencing errors. V, D and J gene segments were assigned by aligning CDR3 sequences to IMGT reference sequences. For a sequence to be retained, a match of at least six nucleotides was required to both a V gene segment and a J gene segment. Rearrangements were classified as productive when the CDR3 lacked stop codons and remained in frame with V and J, and all other rearrangements were classified as non-productive. CDR3 was defined by IMGT convention, running from the second conserved V-encoded cysteine to the conserved J-encoded phenylalanine. Sequences without an unambiguous match to a single V gene segment were excluded from the earlier analysis of about 630 of the donors. An earlier analysis of 450 to 650 of the donors called V segments functional above 56.7% productive rearrangements and segregating when the between-donor standard deviation exceeded 5%. A statistical classification framework was developed to diagnose cytomegalovirus status using the catalog of TCR beta chain sequences. A later analysis assigned V and J genes by comparing TCR nucleotide sequences with IMGT/GENE-DB human TR gene sequences. A later analysis assigned CDR3 sequences and most-parsimonious VDJ recombination scenarios with the TCRdist pipeline. In a later analysis, every TCR beta chain was defined by the combination of its CDR3 amino acid sequence and its V-gene family, and reads without a unique V-gene family were dropped. A later analysis removed 592 highly shared, low-generation-probability nucleotide sequences to deal with suspected cross-contamination and a sequencing artifact. A later analysis calculated a clonal expansion index for each public chain from normalized within-repertoire ranks of inferred template counts. In a later analysis, generation probabilities were computed using a VDJ recombination model fitted to out-of-frame rearrangements, and the results were checked against IGoR. In a later analysis, hypergeometric tests were used to score TCR-TCR, TCR-HLA and TCR-CMV co-occurrence, with a repertoire-size bias correction applied to TCR pairs. False discovery rates were estimated in a later analysis by permuting HLA or CMV assignments 20 times. In a later analysis, co-occurring TCRs were grouped with DBSCAN, and TCRdist sequence similarity was added when clustering was performed within HLA-allele-positive subsets. Repertoires with fewer than 30,000 or more than 120,000 public chains, plus five repertoires with anomalous nucleotide sharing, were excluded from co-occurrence clustering. TCRdb mirrors the immuneACCESS table, restricted to in-frame sequences. Some clones are absent from its copies; in checked studies, under half trace to an unresolved V gene, and the reason for the others is unknown. V and J calls and clone size are copied from that table; D and trimming were computed from the DNA. A total of about 170,000 clones appear in this sample, 85% of them only once. The ten largest clonotypes hold 1% of the sample.

The chain is made from TRBV28 and TRBJ2-3, and 10 bases in between align with TRBD1. The receptor was isolated from a boy aged 2 to 10 in good health and CMV-seronegative. The sequenced material came from PBMCs. Here is the DNA: TGTGCCAGCCAGGGACAGGGGAGCACAGATACGCAGTATTTT. Translated, this gives CASQGQGSTDTQYF.